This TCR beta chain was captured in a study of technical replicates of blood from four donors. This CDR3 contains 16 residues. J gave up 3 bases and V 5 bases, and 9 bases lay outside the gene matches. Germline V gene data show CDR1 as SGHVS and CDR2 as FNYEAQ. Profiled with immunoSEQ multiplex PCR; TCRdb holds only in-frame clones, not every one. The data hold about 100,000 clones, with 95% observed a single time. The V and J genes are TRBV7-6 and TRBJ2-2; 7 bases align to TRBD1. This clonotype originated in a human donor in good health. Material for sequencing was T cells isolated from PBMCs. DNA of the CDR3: TGTGCCAGCAGCCTACTTACCCAGGGGGACACCGGGGAGCTGTTTTTT. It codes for CASSLLTQGDTGELFF.